This is a list of T cell receptor beta chains from one sample in a study of T cell responses to AZD1222 COVID-19 vaccine. Only in-frame clones appear in the TCRdb table, and some are missing; sequencing was by immunoSEQ multiplex PCR. Of approximately 150,000 clones in the sample, approximately 92% were seen once. Sequences were derived from peripheral blood, sampled 28 days after the second AZD1222 dose. The receptors here all came from an adult who received the AZD1222 COVID-19 vaccine. The CDR3 runs from the conserved cysteine through the conserved F or W. The order of the fields is clone size, D gene, V gene, J gene, CDR3 protein, CDR3 DNA. The D gene is left open where the match is weak. A clone size is listed for some rows: how often the clone was seen (once, few, many), or a class if it is expanded.

size: once; D: NA; V: TRBV7-6; J: TRBJ1-4; CDR3: CASSLRPGPANEKLFF; DNA: TGTGCCAGCAGCCTTCGCCCGGGACCGGCTAATGAAAAACTGTTTTTT
size: NA; D: NA; V: TRBV6-5; J: TRBJ1-5; CDR3: CASSRTGIGNQPQHF; DNA: TGTGCCAGCAGCCGAACAGGGATCGGCAATCAGCCCCAGCATTTT
size: NA; D: NA; V: TRBV4-3; J: TRBJ2-4; CDR3: CASSQSREVKNIQYF; DNA: TGCGCCAGCAGCCAATCGAGGGAGGTCAAAAACATTCAGTACTTC
size: NA; D: NA; V: TRBV3-1/TRBV3-2; J: TRBJ1-1; CDR3: CASSQDLVVRTEAFF; DNA: TGTGCCAGCAGCCAAGATCTGGTAGTGAGGACTGAAGCTTTCTTT
size: NA; D: NA; V: TRBV20-1; J: TRBJ1-6; CDR3: CSASLGDSPLHF; DNA: TGCAGTGCTAGTCTAGGGGATTCACCCCTCCACTTT
size: NA; D: NA; V: TRBV30; J: TRBJ1-3; CDR3: CAWSVSGGLAGNTIYF; DNA: TGTGCCTGGAGTGTAAGCGGGGGGCTGGCTGGAAACACCATATATTTT
size: NA; D: TRBD1; V: TRBV30; J: TRBJ2-1; CDR3: CAWTRQGWGNEQFF; DNA: TGTGCCTGGACTAGACAGGGGTGGGGCAATGAGCAGTTCTTC
size: NA; D: NA; V: TRBV2; J: TRBJ1-2; CDR3: CASSDDVGGAYGYTF; DNA: TGTGCCAGCAGTGACGACGTGGGAGGAGCCTATGGCTACACCTTC
size: NA; D: NA; V: TRBV20-1; J: TRBJ1-4; CDR3: CSARGEKLFF; DNA: TGCAGTGCTAGAGGTGAAAAACTGTTTTTT
size: NA; D: NA; V: TRBV6-5; J: TRBJ2-3; CDR3: CASSYSSGTDTQYF; DNA: TGTGCCAGCAGTTACTCGTCGGGCACAGATACGCAGTATTTT
size: NA; D: TRBD1; V: TRBV2; J: TRBJ1-1; CDR3: CASLGQNVDGEAFF; DNA: TGTGCCAGCCTGGGACAGAACGTTGACGGTGAAGCTTTCTTT
size: NA; D: TRBD1; V: TRBV5-6; J: TRBJ1-2; CDR3: CASSYGTASGGYTF; DNA: TGTGCCAGCAGTTACGGGACAGCCTCGGGGGGCTACACCTTC
size: once; D: NA; V: TRBV5-1; J: TRBJ1-1; CDR3: CASRNRLMNTEAFF; DNA: TGCGCCAGCAGAAACAGGCTCATGAACACTGAAGCTTTCTTT
size: NA; D: NA; V: TRBV2; J: TRBJ1-2; CDR3: CASTKQDNYGYTF; DNA: TGTGCCAGCACTAAACAGGATAACTATGGCTACACCTTC
size: NA; D: NA; V: TRBV30; J: TRBJ1-5; CDR3: CAWSSQQGNQPQHF; DNA: TGTGCCTGGAGTAGCCAACAGGGAAATCAGCCCCAGCATTTT
size: NA; D: TRBD2; V: TRBV24-1; J: TRBJ2-1; CDR3: CATSDGGLAGTVFF; DNA: TGTGCCACCAGTGATGGGGGACTAGCGGGAACGGTGTTCTTC
size: NA; D: NA; V: TRBV9; J: TRBJ1-3; CDR3: CASSVGSTYGNTIYF; DNA: TGTGCCAGCAGCGTTGGCAGTACTTACGGAAACACCATATATTTT
size: NA; D: NA; V: TRBV10-2; J: TRBJ1-6; CDR3: CASSRLDSHYNSPLHF; DNA: TGCGCCAGCAGTCGACTTGACAGCCACTATAATTCACCCCTCCACTTT
size: NA; D: NA; V: TRBV5-1; J: TRBJ1-6; CDR3: CASSLGDGNNSPLHF; DNA: TGCGCCAGCAGCTTAGGGGACGGTAATAATTCACCCCTCCACTTT
size: NA; D: TRBD2; V: TRBV11-2; J: TRBJ2-5; CDR3: CASSRKRGEETQYF; DNA: TGTGCCAGCAGCCGGAAGCGGGGGGAAGAGACCCAGTACTTC
size: NA; D: TRBD2; V: TRBV9; J: TRBJ2-1; CDR3: CASSVALPGLAVNEQFF; DNA: TGTGCCAGCAGCGTAGCCTTACCCGGGCTAGCGGTGAATGAGCAGTTCTTC
size: NA; D: NA; V: TRBV19; J: TRBJ1-4; CDR3: CASSTAGSWGQGGTNEKLFF; DNA: TGTGCCAGTAGTACGGCCGGGAGTTGGGGGCAAGGAGGGACTAATGAAAAACTGTTTTTT
size: NA; D: TRBD1; V: TRBV2; J: TRBJ2-2; CDR3: CASGGQATGELFF; DNA: TGTGCCAGCGGGGGACAGGCGACCGGGGAGCTGTTTTTT
size: NA; D: NA; V: TRBV5-6; J: TRBJ1-1; CDR3: CASSLVLWRTEAFF; DNA: TGTGCCAGCAGCTTGGTACTTTGGCGTACTGAAGCTTTCTTT
size: NA; D: NA; V: TRBV3-1/TRBV3-2; J: TRBJ2-5; CDR3: CASSQDQGRETQYF; DNA: TGTGCCAGCAGCCAAGATCAGGGACGAGAGACCCAGTACTTC
size: NA; D: TRBD1; V: TRBV18; J: TRBJ2-5; CDR3: CASSFNRGQETQYF; DNA: TGTGCCAGCTCCTTCAACAGGGGGCAAGAGACCCAGTACTTC
size: once; D: NA; V: TRBV6-5; J: TRBJ1-1; CDR3: CASSYLLNTEAFF; DNA: TGTGCCAGCAGTTACCTCCTGAACACTGAAGCTTTCTTT
size: NA; D: NA; V: TRBV6-5; J: TRBJ1-1; CDR3: CASRGREPNTEAFF; DNA: TGTGCCAGCAGGGGAAGGGAACCGAACACTGAAGCTTTCTTT
size: NA; D: NA; V: TRBV11-1; J: TRBJ2-1; CDR3: CASSLAEISEQFF; DNA: TGTGCCAGCAGCTTAGCGGAAATTTCCGAGCAGTTCTTC
size: NA; D: TRBD1; V: TRBV3-1/TRBV3-2; J: TRBJ1-2; CDR3: CASSLGTDGNYGYTF; DNA: TGTGCCAGCAGCCTCGGGACAGACGGAAACTATGGCTACACCTTC
size: NA; D: NA; V: TRBV30; J: TRBJ2-3; CDR3: CAWSVLGPTQYF; DNA: TGTGCCTGGAGTGTATTGGGCCCCACGCAGTATTTT
size: NA; D: TRBD1; V: TRBV27; J: TRBJ1-1; CDR3: CASSLGQGSAEAFF; DNA: TGTGCCAGCAGTTTAGGACAGGGGAGCGCTGAAGCTTTCTTT
size: NA; D: NA; V: TRBV2; J: TRBJ2-2; CDR3: CASRVTMDTGELFF; DNA: TGTGCCAGCAGGGTGACTATGGACACCGGGGAGCTGTTTTTT
size: NA; D: NA; V: TRBV16; J: TRBJ1-1; CDR3: CASSQSRGALNTEAFF; DNA: TGTGCCAGCAGCCAATCTAGGGGGGCACTGAACACTGAAGCTTTCTTT
size: NA; D: TRBD1; V: TRBV30; J: TRBJ1-1; CDR3: CAWSVPRAGTGGTEAFF; DNA: TGTGCCTGGAGTGTCCCTAGAGCCGGGACAGGGGGCACTGAAGCTTTCTTT
size: NA; D: NA; V: TRBV2; J: TRBJ1-6; CDR3: CASRFQGQNSPLHF; DNA: TGTGCCAGCAGGTTTCAGGGGCAGAATTCACCCCTCCACTTT
size: NA; D: NA; V: TRBV3-1/TRBV3-2; J: TRBJ1-5; CDR3: CASSQSGSTGNQPQHF; DNA: TGTGCCAGCAGCCAATCGGGGTCAACGGGGAATCAGCCCCAGCATTTT
size: NA; D: NA; V: TRBV18; J: TRBJ2-7; CDR3: CASSPIHGQTYEQYF; DNA: TGTGCCAGCTCACCTATCCACGGGCAGACCTACGAGCAGTACTTC
size: NA; D: TRBD1; V: TRBV5-8; J: TRBJ1-2; CDR3: CASSFVGDRGGYTF; DNA: TGTGCCAGCAGCTTTGTGGGGGACAGAGGTGGCTACACCTTC
size: NA; D: NA; V: TRBV14; J: TRBJ1-1; CDR3: CASSLLGGGTEAFF; DNA: TGTGCCAGCAGCTTACTTGGGGGGGGCACTGAAGCTTTCTTT
size: NA; D: TRBD1; V: TRBV10-2; J: TRBJ1-1; CDR3: CASSEQGLTEAFF; DNA: TGCGCCAGCAGCGAACAGGGGCTCACTGAAGCTTTCTTT
size: NA; D: TRBD2; V: TRBV18; J: TRBJ2-3; CDR3: CASSPETSGDTQYF; DNA: TGTGCCAGCTCACCCGAGACTAGCGGCGATACGCAGTATTTT
size: few; D: NA; V: TRBV6-6; J: TRBJ1-2; CDR3: CASTRPNFNYGYTF; DNA: TGTGCCAGCACCCGGCCTAACTTTAACTATGGCTACACCTTC
size: NA; D: NA; V: TRBV5-4; J: TRBJ2-2; CDR3: CASSVAPHGTGELFF; DNA: TGTGCCAGCAGCGTGGCCCCACACGGTACCGGGGAGCTGTTTTTT
size: NA; D: NA; V: TRBV6-1; J: TRBJ1-5; CDR3: CASSEGVYYSNQPQHF; DNA: TGTGCCAGCAGTGAAGGGGTCTACTATAGCAATCAGCCCCAGCATTTT